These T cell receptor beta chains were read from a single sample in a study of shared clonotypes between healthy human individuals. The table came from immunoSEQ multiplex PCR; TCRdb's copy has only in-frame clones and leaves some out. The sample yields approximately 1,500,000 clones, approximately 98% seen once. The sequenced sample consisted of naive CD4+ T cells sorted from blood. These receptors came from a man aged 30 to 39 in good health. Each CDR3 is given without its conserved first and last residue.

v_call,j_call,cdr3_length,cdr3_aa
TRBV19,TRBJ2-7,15,ASSIDLAGLMSYEQY
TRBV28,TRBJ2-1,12,ASSFSGRGYEQF
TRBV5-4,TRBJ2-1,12,ASSNGPNYNEQF
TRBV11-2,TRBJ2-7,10,ASSRQFYEQY
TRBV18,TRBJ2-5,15,ASSIRTAMGSGETQY
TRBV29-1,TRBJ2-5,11,SVGTGGSETQY
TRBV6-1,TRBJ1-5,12,ASSEGAGNQPQH
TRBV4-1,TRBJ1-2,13,ASSQRTGEGFGYT
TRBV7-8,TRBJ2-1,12,ASSLAGLAHEQF
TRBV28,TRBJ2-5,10,ASSSVLETQY
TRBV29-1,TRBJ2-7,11,SVDNGIGDEQY
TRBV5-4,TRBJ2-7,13,ANSLNLAGGYEQY
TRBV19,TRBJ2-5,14,ASSPGQGPAQETQY